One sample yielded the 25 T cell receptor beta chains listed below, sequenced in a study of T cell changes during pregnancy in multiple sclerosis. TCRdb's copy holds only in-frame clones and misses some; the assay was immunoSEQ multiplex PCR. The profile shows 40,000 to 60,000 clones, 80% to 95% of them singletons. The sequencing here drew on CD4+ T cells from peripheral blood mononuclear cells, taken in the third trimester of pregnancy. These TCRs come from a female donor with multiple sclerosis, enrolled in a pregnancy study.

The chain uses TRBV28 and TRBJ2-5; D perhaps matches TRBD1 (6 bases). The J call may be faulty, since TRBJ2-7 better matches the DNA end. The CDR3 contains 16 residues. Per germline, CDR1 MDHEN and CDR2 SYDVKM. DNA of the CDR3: TGTGCCAGCACAAGCTTTACAGGGTTAGAGTCCTACGAGCAGTACTTC. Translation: CASTSFTGLESYEQYF.

The CDR3: CASSETRLWQYF. The CDR3 bases are TGTGCCAGCAGTGAAACACGACTTTGGCAGTACTTC. J is TRBJ2-7 and V is TRBV2; D remains ambiguous. The CDR3 totals 12 residues. The V end lost 2 bases, the J end lost 9 bases, and 11 bases lay between the germline ends. Germline CDR1 is SNHLY and CDR2 is FYNNEI.

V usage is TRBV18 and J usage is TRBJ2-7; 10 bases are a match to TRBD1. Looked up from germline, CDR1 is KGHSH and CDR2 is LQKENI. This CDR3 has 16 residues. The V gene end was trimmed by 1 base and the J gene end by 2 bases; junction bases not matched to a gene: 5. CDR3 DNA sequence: TGTGCCAGCTCACCACGAACCGGGACAGGGGCCTACGAGCAGTACTTC. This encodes CASSPRTGTGAYEQYF.

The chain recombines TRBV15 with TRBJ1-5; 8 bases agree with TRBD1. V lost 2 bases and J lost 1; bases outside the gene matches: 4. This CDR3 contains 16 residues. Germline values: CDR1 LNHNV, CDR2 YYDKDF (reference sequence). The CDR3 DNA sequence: TGTGCCACCAGCAGACACCAGGGGGCAAGCAATCAGCCCCAGCATTTT. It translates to CATSRHQGASNQPQHF.

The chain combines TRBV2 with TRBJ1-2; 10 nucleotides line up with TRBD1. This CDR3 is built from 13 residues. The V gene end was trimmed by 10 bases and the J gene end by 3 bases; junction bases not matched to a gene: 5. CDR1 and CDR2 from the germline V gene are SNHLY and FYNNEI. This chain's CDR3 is CATAGQGYYGYTF. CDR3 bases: TGTGCCACCGCGGGACAGGGGTACTATGGCTACACCTTC.

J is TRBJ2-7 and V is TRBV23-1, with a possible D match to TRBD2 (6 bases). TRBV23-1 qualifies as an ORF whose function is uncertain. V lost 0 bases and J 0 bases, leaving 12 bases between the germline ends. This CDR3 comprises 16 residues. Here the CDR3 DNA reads TGCGCCAGCAGTCAATCGGGAGGAGAAGGCTCCTACGAGCAGTACTTC. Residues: CASSQSGGEGSYEQYF.

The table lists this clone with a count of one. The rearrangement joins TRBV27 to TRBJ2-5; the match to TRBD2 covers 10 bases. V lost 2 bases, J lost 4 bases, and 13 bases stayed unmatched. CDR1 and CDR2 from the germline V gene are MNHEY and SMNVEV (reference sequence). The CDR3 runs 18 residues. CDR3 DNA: TGTGCCAGCAGTTTAAGGGGCTCTAGCGGGAGCTGGAGAGAGACCCAGTACTTC. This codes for CASSLRGSSGSWRETQYF.

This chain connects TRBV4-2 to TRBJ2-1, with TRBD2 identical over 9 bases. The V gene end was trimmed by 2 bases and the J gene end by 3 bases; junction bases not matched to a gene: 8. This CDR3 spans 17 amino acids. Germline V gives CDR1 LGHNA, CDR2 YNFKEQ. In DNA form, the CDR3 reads TGTGCCAGCAGCCAACGTGTAGCGGGAGCTCGCTACAATGAGCAGTTCTTC. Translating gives CASSQRVAGARYNEQFF.

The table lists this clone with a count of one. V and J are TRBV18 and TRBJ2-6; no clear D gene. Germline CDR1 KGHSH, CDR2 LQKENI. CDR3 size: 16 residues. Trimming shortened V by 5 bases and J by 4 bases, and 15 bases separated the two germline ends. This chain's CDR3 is CASSSHRGTGANVLTF. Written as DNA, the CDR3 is TGTGCCAGCTCATCGCACCGAGGAACCGGGGCCAACGTCCTGACTTTC.

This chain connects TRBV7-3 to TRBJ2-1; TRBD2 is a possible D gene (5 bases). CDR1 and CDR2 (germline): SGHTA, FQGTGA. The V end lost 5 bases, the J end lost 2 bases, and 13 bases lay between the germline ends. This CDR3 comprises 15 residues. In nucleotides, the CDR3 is TGTGCCAGCAGCCTCGGGCTAGCAGCCTACAATGAGCAGTTCTTC. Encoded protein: CASSLGLAAYNEQFF.

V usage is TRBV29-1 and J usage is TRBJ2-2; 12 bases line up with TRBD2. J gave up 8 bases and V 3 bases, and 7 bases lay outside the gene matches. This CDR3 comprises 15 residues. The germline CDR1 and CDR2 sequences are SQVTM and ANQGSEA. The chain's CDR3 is CSVDSLAGGPGELFF. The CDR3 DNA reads TGCAGCGTTGATTCCCTAGCGGGAGGGCCAGGGGAGCTGTTTTTT.

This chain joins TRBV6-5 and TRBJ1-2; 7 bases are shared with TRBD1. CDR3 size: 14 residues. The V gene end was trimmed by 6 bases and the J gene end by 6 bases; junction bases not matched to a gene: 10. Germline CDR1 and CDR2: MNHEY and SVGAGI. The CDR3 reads CASRPRQGTNGYTF. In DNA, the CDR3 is TGTGCCAGCAGGCCCAGACAGGGAACGAATGGCTACACCTTC.

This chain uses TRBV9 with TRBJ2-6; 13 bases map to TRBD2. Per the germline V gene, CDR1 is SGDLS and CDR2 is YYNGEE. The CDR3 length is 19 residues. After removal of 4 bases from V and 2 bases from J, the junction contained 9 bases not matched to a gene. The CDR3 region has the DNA TGTGCCAGCAGCCCCCAAGCAGGGACTAGCGGGACTGGGGCCAACGTCCTGACTTTC. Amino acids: CASSPQAGTSGTGANVLTF.

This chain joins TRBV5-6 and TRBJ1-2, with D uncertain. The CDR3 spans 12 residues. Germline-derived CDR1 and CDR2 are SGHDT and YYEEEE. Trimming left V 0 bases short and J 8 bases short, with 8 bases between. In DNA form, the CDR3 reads TGTGCCAGCAGCTTGGAGCCGTTCGGCTACACCTTC. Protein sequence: CASSLEPFGYTF.

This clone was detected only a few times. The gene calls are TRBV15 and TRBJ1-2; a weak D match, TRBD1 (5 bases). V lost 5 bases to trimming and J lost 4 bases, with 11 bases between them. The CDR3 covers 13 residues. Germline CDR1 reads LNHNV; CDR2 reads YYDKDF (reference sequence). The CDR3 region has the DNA TGTGCCACCAGCTCCTCGGGGGGCTATGGCTACACCTTC. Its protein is CATSSSGGYGYTF.

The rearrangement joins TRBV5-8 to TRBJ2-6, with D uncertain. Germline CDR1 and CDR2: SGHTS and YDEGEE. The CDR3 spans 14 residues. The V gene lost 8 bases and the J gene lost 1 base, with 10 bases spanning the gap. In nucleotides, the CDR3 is TGTGCCAGGGGTCAGGAATCTGGGGCCAACGTCCTGACTTTC. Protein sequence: CARGQESGANVLTF.

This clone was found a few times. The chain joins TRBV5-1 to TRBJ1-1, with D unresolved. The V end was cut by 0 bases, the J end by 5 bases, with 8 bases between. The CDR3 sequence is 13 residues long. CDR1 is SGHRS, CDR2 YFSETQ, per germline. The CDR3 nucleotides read TGCGCCAGCAGCTTGGAGAGGAGGACTGAAGCTTTCTTT. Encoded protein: CASSLERRTEAFF.

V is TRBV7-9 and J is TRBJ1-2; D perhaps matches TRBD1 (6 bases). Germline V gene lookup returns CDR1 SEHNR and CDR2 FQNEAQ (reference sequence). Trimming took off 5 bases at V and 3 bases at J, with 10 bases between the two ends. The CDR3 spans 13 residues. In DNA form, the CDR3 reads TGTGCCAGCAGCCCACAGGGTTACTATGGCTACACCTTC. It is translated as CASSPQGYYGYTF.

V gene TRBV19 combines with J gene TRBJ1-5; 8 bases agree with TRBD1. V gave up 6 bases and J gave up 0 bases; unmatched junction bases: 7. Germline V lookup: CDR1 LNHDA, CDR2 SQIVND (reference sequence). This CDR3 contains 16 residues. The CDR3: CASRDRVSYSNQPQHF. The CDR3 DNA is TGTGCCAGTAGGGACAGGGTAAGCTATAGCAATCAGCCCCAGCATTTT.

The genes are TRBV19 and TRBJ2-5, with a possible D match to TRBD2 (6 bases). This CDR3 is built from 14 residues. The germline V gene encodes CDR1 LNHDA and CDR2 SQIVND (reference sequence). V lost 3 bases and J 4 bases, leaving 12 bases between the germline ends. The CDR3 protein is CASSMGGSIETQYF. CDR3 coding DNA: TGTGCCAGTAGTATGGGGGGTTCGATAGAGACCCAGTACTTC.

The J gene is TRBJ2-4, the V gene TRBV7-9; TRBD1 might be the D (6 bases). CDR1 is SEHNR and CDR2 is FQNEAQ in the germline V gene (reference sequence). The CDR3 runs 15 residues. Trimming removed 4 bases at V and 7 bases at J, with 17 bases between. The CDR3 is CASSYEQGYLNIQYF. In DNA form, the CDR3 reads TGTGCCAGCAGCTATGAACAGGGATACCTCAACATTCAGTACTTC.

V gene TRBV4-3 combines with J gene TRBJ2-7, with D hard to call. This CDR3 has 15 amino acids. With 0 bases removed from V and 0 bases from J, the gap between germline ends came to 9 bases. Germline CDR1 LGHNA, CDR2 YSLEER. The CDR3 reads CASSQEITDSYEQYF. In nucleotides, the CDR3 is TGCGCCAGCAGCCAAGAAATAACAGACTCCTACGAGCAGTACTTC.

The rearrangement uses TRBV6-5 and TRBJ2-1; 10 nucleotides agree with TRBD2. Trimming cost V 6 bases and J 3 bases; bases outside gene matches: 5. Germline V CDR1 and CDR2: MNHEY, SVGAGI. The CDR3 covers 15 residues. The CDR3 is CASRGLASFYNEQFF. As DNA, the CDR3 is TGTGCCAGCAGGGGACTAGCGAGCTTCTACAATGAGCAGTTCTTC.

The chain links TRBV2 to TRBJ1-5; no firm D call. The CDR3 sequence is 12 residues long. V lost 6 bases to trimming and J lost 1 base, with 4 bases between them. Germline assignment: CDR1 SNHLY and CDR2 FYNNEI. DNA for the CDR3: TGTGCCAGCAGGAGAAGCAATCAGCCCCAGCATTTT. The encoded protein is CASRRSNQPQHF.

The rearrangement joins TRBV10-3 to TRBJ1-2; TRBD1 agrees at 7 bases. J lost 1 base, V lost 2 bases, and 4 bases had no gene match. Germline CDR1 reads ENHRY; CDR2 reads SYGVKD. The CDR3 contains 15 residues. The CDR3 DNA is TGTGCCATCAGTGAGGGGACAGATATTAACTATGGCTACACCTTC. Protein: CAISEGTDINYGYTF.